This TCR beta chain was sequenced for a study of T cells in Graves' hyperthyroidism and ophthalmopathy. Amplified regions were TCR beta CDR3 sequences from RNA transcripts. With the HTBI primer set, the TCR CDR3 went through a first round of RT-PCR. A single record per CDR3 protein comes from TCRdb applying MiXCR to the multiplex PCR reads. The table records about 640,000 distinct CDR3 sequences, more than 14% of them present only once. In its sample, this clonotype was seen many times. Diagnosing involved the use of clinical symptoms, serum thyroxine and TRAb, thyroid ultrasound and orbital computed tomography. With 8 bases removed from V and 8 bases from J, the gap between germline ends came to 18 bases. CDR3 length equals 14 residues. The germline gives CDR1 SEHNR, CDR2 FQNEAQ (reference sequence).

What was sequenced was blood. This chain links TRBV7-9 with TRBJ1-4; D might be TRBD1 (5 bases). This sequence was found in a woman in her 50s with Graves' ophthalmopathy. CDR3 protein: CASAGIDSDEKLFF. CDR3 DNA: TGTGCCAGCGCAGGGATCGACAGCGACGAAAAACTGTTTTTT.